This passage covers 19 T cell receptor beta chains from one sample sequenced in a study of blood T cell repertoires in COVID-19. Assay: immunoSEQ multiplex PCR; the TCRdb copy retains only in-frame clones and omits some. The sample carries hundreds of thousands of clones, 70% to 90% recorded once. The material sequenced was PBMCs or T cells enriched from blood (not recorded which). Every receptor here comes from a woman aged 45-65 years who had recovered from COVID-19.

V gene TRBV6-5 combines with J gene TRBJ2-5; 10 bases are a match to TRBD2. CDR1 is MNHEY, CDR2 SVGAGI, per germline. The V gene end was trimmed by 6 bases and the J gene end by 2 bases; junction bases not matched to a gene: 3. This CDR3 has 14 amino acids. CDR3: CASRIAGGQETQYF. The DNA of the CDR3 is TGTGCCAGCAGGATAGCGGGAGGTCAAGAGACCCAGTACTTC.

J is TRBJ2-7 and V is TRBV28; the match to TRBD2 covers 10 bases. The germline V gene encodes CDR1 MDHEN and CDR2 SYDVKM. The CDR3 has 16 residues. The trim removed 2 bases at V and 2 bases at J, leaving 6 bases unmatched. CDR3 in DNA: TGTGCCAGCAGTTTAATGACTAGCGGGTACACCTACGAGCAGTACTTC. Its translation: CASSLMTSGYTYEQYF.

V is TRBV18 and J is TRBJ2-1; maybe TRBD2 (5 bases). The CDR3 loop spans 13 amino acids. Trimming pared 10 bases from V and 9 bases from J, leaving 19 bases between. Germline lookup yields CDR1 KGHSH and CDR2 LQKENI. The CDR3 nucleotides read TGTGCCAACCCTAGGTCACTTGCGGGTGAGCAGTTCTTC. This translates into CANPRSLAGEQFF.

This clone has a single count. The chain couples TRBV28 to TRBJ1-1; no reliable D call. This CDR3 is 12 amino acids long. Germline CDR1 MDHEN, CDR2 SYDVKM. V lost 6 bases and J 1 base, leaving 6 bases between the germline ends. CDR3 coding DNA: TGTGCCAGCAGGGTTAGGAACACTGAAGCTTTCTTT. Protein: CASRVRNTEAFF.

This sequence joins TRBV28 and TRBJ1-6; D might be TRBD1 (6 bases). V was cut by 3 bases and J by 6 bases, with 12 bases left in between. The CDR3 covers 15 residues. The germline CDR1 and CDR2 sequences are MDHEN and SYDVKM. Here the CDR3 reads CASSLTGQGNSPLHF. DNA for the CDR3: TGTGCCAGCAGTTTGACAGGCCAGGGTAATTCACCCCTCCACTTT. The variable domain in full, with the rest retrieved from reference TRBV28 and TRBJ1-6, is DVKVTQSSRYLVKRTGEKVFLECVQDMDHENMFWYRQDPGLGLRLIYFSYDVKMKEKGDIPEGYSVSREKKERFSLILESASTNQTSMYLCASSLTGQGNSPLHFGNGTRLTVT.

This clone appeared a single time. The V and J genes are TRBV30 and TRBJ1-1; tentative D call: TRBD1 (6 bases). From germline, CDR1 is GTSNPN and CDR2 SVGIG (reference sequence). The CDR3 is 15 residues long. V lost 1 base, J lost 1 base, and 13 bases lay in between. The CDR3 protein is CAWSGRTAWNTEAFF. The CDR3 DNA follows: TGTGCCTGGAGTGGGCGGACAGCTTGGAACACTGAAGCTTTCTTT.

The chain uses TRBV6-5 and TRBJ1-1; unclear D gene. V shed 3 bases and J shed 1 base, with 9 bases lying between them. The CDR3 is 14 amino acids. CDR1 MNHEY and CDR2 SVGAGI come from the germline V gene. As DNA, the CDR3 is TGTGCCAGCAGTTATAGTGGTCGGAACACTGAAGCTTTCTTT. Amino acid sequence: CASSYSGRNTEAFF.

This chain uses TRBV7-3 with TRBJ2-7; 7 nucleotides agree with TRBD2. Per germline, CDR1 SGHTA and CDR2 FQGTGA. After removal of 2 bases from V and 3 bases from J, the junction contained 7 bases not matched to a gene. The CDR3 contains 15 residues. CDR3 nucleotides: TGTGCCAGCAGCTTAGTGCCGGGAGGAGGCTACGAGCAGTACTTC. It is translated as CASSLVPGGGYEQYF.

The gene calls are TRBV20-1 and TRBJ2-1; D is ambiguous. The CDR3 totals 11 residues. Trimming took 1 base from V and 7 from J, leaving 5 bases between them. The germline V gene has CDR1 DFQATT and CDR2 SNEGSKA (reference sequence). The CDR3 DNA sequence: TGCAGTGCTAGAGTCGGGAATGAGCAGTTCTTC. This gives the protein CSARVGNEQFF.

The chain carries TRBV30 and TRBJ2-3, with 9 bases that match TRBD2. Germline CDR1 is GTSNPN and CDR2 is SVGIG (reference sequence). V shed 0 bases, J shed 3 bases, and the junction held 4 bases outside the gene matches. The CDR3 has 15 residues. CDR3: CAWSVPRGGTDTQYF. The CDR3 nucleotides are TGTGCCTGGAGTGTACCGCGGGGGGGGACAGATACGCAGTATTTT.

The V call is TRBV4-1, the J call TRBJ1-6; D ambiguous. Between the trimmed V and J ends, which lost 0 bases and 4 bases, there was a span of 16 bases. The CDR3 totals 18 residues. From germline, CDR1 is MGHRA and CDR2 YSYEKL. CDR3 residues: CASSQEAGSLSYNSPLHF. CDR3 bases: TGCGCCAGCAGCCAAGAAGCAGGCTCACTTTCATATAATTCACCCCTCCACTTT.

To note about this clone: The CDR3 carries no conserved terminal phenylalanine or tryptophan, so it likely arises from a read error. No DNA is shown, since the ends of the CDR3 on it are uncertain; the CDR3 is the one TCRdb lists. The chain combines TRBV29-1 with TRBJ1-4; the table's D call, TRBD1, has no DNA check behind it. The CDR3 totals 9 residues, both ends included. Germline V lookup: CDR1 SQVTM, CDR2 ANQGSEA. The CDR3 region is CSVEGQGER.

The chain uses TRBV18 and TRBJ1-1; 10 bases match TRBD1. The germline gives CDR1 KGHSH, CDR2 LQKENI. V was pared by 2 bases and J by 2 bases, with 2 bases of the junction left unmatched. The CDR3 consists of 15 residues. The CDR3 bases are TGTGCCAGCTCACCAGGGACAGGGGTTAACACTGAAGCTTTCTTT. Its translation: CASSPGTGVNTEAFF. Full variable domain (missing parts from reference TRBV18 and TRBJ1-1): NAGVMQNPRHLVRRRGQEARLRCSPMKGHSHVYWYRQLPEEGLKFMVYLQKENIIDESGMPKERFSAEFPKEGPSILRIQQVVRGDSAAYFCASSPGTGVNTEAFFGQGTRLTVV.

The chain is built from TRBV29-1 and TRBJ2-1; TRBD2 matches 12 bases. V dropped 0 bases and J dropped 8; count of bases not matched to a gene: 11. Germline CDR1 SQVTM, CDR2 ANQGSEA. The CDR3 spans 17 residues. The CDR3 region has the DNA TGCAGCGTTGAAGATCATCGGACTAGCGGGATTGTGTATGAGCAGTTCTTC. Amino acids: CSVEDHRTSGIVYEQFF.

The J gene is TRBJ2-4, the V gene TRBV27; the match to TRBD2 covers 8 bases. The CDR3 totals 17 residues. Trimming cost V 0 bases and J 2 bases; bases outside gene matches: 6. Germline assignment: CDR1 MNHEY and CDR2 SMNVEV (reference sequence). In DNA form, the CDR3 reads TGTGCCAGCAGTTTATCGGTTAGCGGGGTAACCAAAAACATTCAGTACTTC. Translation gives CASSLSVSGVTKNIQYF.

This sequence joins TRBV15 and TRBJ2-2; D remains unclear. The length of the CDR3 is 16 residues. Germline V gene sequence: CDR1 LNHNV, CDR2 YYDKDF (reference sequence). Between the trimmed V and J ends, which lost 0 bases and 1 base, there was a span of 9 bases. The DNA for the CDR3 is TGTGCCACCAGCAGAGATCAGGTGCAGAACACCGGGGAGCTGTTTTTT. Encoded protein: CATSRDQVQNTGELFF.

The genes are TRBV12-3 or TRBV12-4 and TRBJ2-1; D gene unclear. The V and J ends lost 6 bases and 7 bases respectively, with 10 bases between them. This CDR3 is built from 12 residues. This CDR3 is CASSQTPNEQFF. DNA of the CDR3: TGTGCCAGCAGCCAGACTCCGAATGAGCAGTTCTTC.

The CDR3 sequence is CASSLAWAGYTF. CDR3 DNA sequence: TGTGCCAGCAGCTTAGCTTGGGCAGGCTACACCTTC. V is TRBV7-9 and J is TRBJ1-2; no clear D gene. Germline V CDR1 and CDR2: SEHNR, FQNEAQ (reference sequence). The CDR3 extends over 12 amino acids. Trimming stripped 0 bases from V and 8 bases from J, with 7 bases between.

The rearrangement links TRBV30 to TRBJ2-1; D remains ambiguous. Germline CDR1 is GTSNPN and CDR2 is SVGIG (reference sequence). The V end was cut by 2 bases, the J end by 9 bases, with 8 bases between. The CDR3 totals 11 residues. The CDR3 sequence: CAWSYVSEQFF. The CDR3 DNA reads TGTGCCTGGAGTTATGTTAGTGAGCAGTTCTTC. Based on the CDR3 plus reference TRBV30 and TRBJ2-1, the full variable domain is SQTIHQWPATLVQPVGSPLSLECTVEGTSNPNLYWYRQAAGRGLQLLFYSVGIGQISSEVPQNLSASRPQDRQFILSSKKLLLSDSGFYLCAWSYVSEQFFGPGTRLTVL.